This is a list of T cell receptor beta chains from one sample in a study of cytotoxic CD8 clonotypes in ibrutinib-treated CLL. Only in-frame clones appear in the TCRdb table, and some are missing; sequencing was by immunoSEQ multiplex PCR. Of about 200,000 clones listed, around 70% were seen once; the top ten hold 13%. The sequences come from PBMCs, collected after 24 months of ibrutinib treatment. The receptors derive from a human donor with chronic lymphocytic leukemia. The CDR3 runs from the conserved cysteine through the conserved F or W. Each record gives: CDR3 length, D gene, clone size, J gene, V gene, CDR3 DNA, CDR3 protein. D genes are given only for firm matches. Clone sizes are given selectively: once, few, many, or a class where the clone is expanded.

CDR3 length: 12; D gene: -; clone size: -; J gene: TRBJ1-3; V gene: TRBV14; CDR3 DNA: TGTGCCAGCAGCCAGGGTGGAAACACCATATATTTT; CDR3 protein: CASSQGGNTIYF
CDR3 length: 17; D gene: -; clone size: -; J gene: TRBJ1-2; V gene: TRBV4-1; CDR3 DNA: TGCGCCAGCAGCCCTCCCTTGCGGAACAGGTTTTCCTATGGCTACACCTTC; CDR3 protein: CASSPPLRNRFSYGYTF
CDR3 length: 16; D gene: TRBD2; clone size: -; J gene: TRBJ2-5; V gene: TRBV5-4; CDR3 DNA: TGTGCCAGCAGCAGTAAGGCGCTCGCGGGAGTCGAGACCCAGTACTTC; CDR3 protein: CASSSKALAGVETQYF
CDR3 length: 14; D gene: TRBD2; clone size: -; J gene: TRBJ2-7; V gene: TRBV5-6; CDR3 DNA: TGTGCCAGCAGCTTGGGGGCGGGGGCCTACGAGCAGTACTTC; CDR3 protein: CASSLGAGAYEQYF
CDR3 length: 12; D gene: -; clone size: once; J gene: TRBJ2-1; V gene: TRBV5-1; CDR3 DNA: TGCGCCAGCAGCTTCGTAAGCGATGAGCAGTTCTTC; CDR3 protein: CASSFVSDEQFF
CDR3 length: 12; D gene: -; clone size: -; J gene: TRBJ1-3; V gene: TRBV19; CDR3 DNA: TGTGCCAGTAGCCCAGCTGGAAACACCATATATTTT; CDR3 protein: CASSPAGNTIYF
CDR3 length: 16; D gene: TRBD2; clone size: -; J gene: TRBJ2-3; V gene: TRBV30; CDR3 DNA: TGTGCCTGGAGTCGGTTCTCGGCGGGAGGCCAAGATACGCAGTATTTT; CDR3 protein: CAWSRFSAGGQDTQYF
CDR3 length: 17; D gene: -; clone size: -; J gene: TRBJ2-6; V gene: TRBV4-3; CDR3 DNA: TGCGCCAGCAGCCAACCAGGGGCACTCCCTGGGGCCAACGTCCTGACTTTC; CDR3 protein: CASSQPGALPGANVLTF
CDR3 length: 14; D gene: -; clone size: few; J gene: TRBJ1-4; V gene: TRBV28; CDR3 DNA: TGTGCCAGCGGAACGGACAGACGAAATGAAAAACTGTTTTTT; CDR3 protein: CASGTDRRNEKLFF
CDR3 length: 15; D gene: -; clone size: -; J gene: TRBJ2-5; V gene: TRBV9; CDR3 DNA: TGTGCCAGCAGCATCCTAGCGAAGGTTGGGGAGACCCAGTACTTC; CDR3 protein: CASSILAKVGETQYF
CDR3 length: 16; D gene: -; clone size: once; J gene: TRBJ2-2; V gene: TRBV4-1; CDR3 DNA: TGCGCCAGCAGCCAATCTAGGAATTTGAACACCGGGGAGCTGTTTTTT; CDR3 protein: CASSQSRNLNTGELFF
CDR3 length: 14; D gene: -; clone size: few; J gene: TRBJ1-3; V gene: TRBV10-1; CDR3 DNA: TGCGCCAGCAGTTCCAGGGGCCTTGGAAACACCATATATTTT; CDR3 protein: CASSSRGLGNTIYF
CDR3 length: 14; D gene: -; clone size: -; J gene: TRBJ2-5; V gene: TRBV5-1; CDR3 DNA: TGCGCCAGCAGCCGGGGGCAGGGCCAAGAGACCCAGTACTTC; CDR3 protein: CASSRGQGQETQYF
CDR3 length: 12; D gene: TRBD1; clone size: -; J gene: TRBJ1-2; V gene: TRBV6-5; CDR3 DNA: TGTGCCAGCAAGACAGGGGCTCGGCGCTACACCTTC; CDR3 protein: CASKTGARRYTF
CDR3 length: 17; D gene: TRBD1; clone size: -; J gene: TRBJ1-1; V gene: TRBV15; CDR3 DNA: TGTGCCACCAGCACCGACAGGGGGCTCGTCAGGCACACTGAAGCTTTCTTT; CDR3 protein: CATSTDRGLVRHTEAFF
CDR3 length: 16; D gene: -; clone size: few; J gene: TRBJ1-3; V gene: TRBV9; CDR3 DNA: TGTGCCAGCAGCGTAGATTCACCAGGGAACGGAAACACCATATATTTT; CDR3 protein: CASSVDSPGNGNTIYF
CDR3 length: 15; D gene: -; clone size: -; J gene: TRBJ1-5; V gene: TRBV4-3; CDR3 DNA: TGCGCCAGCAGCCAAGATAGGCAACCCAATCAGCCCCAGCATTTT; CDR3 protein: CASSQDRQPNQPQHF
CDR3 length: 14; D gene: -; clone size: -; J gene: TRBJ2-7; V gene: TRBV6-5; CDR3 DNA: TGTGCCAGCAGTGCGTACTCCGGTGGGCTCGAGCAGTACTTC; CDR3 protein: CASSAYSGGLEQYF
CDR3 length: 14; D gene: -; clone size: -; J gene: TRBJ1-4; V gene: TRBV4-3; CDR3 DNA: TGCGCCAGCAGCCAAGGGCAAGGTCGGGAAAAACTGTTTTTT; CDR3 protein: CASSQGQGREKLFF
CDR3 length: 15; D gene: TRBD2; clone size: -; J gene: TRBJ2-5; V gene: TRBV2; CDR3 DNA: TGTGCCAGCAGTGTACCTAGCGGGAGTTTGGAGACCCAGTACTTC; CDR3 protein: CASSVPSGSLETQYF